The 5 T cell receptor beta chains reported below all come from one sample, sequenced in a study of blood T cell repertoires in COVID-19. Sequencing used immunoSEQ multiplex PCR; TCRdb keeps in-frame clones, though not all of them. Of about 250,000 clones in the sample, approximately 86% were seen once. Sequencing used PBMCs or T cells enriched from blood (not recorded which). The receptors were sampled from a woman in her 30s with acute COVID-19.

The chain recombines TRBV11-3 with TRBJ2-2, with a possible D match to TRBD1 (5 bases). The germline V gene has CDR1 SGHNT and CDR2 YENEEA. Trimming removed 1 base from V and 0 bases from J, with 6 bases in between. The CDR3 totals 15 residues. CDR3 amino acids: CASSLGGPNTGELFF. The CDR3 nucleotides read TGTGCCAGCAGCTTAGGGGGCCCGAACACCGGGGAGCTGTTTTTT.

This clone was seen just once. CDR3 nucleotide sequence: TGTGCCACCAGGAGGTTGGGCGGGGGAGACCAAGAGACCCAGTACTTC. It translates to CATRRLGGGDQETQYF. The chain links TRBV15 to TRBJ2-5, with 7 bases that match TRBD2. The CDR3 loop spans 16 amino acids. The V and J ends lost 6 bases and 0 bases, in that order; junction bases with no gene match: 10. The germline V gene encodes CDR1 LNHNV and CDR2 YYDKDF (reference sequence). Variable domain in full (rest from reference TRBV15 and TRBJ2-5): DAMVIQNPRYQVTQFGKPVTLSCSQTLNHNVMYWYQQKSSQAPKLLFHYYDKDFNNEADTPDNFQSRRPNTSFCFLDIRSPGLGDTAMYLCATRRLGGGDQETQYFGPGTRLLVL.

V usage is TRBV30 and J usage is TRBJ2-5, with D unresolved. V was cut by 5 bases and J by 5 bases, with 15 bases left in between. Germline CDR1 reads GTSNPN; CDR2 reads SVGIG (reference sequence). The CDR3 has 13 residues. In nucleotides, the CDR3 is TGTGCCTGGTCGGTAGTAGCCGGGGAGACCCAGTACTTC. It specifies CAWSVVAGETQYF.

CDR3 in amino acids: CATSSGHTTYNEQFF. Written as DNA, the CDR3 is TGTGCCACCAGCAGTGGACATACGACCTACAATGAGCAGTTCTTC. The rearrangement uses TRBV15 and TRBJ2-1, with D maybe TRBD1 (5 bases). Germline V gene lookup returns CDR1 LNHNV and CDR2 YYDKDF (reference sequence). The CDR3 covers 15 residues. Trimming removed 3 bases at V and 2 bases at J, with 11 bases between.

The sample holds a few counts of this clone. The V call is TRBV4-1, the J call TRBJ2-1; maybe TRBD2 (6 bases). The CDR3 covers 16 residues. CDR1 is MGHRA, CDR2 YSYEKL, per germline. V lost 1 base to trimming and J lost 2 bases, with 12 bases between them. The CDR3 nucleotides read TGCGCCAGCAGCCAAGGGGTAGCGGTCCCCTACAATGAGCAGTTCTTC. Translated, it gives CASSQGVAVPYNEQFF.